The rows below give T cell receptor beta chains drawn from one sample of a study of T cell repertoires in aging, cancer and after chemotherapy. TCRdb re-analysed the multiplex PCR reads in MiXCR, keeping a single row per CDR3 protein. The sample has about 9,200 distinct CDR3 sequences; approximately 35% are singletons. The specimen was blood. The receptors stem from a human donor in good health. The donor label of this sample is uncertain. Both conserved end residues are part of each CDR3.

v_call	j_call	cdr3_aa
TRBV28	TRBJ1-3	CASSLWQGGNTIYF
TRBV5-1	TRBJ1-4	CASSLYAGGEKLFF
TRBV30	TRBJ2-3	CAWSRTGLTDTQYF
TRBV15	TRBJ2-7	CATSRDPGAGGDEQYF
TRBV30	TRBJ2-1	CAWTSVTYNEQFF
TRBV28	TRBJ2-5	CASSPPLAGGKTQYF
TRBV6-1	TRBJ1-4	CASRPDSEKLFF
TRBV7-9	TRBJ2-1	CASSFRGGRDNEQFF
TRBV27	TRBJ2-1	CASSPEVRDRGANEQFF
TRBV7-9	TRBJ1-2	CASSVTGNYGYTF
TRBV15	TRBJ1-1	CATSAAGGNEAFF
TRBV27	TRBJ1-4	CASSYRPTNEKLFF
TRBV7-9	TRBJ1-4	CASSHAWGELFF
TRBV12-3/TRBV12-4	TRBJ2-1	CASSLAGPWGDEQFF
TRBV27	TRBJ2-1	CASSLRGGPSSYNEQFF
TRBV19	TRBJ1-5	CASKGGGQPQHF
TRBV19	TRBJ2-3	CASSKGHTDTQYF
TRBV5-4	TRBJ1-3	CASSLGGGASGNTIYF
TRBV7-9	TRBJ2-2	CASSFFTGGRTGELFF
TRBV6-1	TRBJ2-3	CASSSTGGRYIYTDTQYF
TRBV5-4	TRBJ2-7	CASSPGVAGGYEQYF
TRBV19	TRBJ2-7	CASSLSGGASYEQYF
TRBV6-5	TRBJ2-5	CASRGSGTGETQYF
TRBV18	TRBJ2-1	CASSADRGWYNEQFF
TRBV6-6	TRBJ2-1	CASSRLAGATYNEQFF
TRBV5-4	TRBJ2-6	CASSLRDIRSGANVLTF